Listed here is a single TCR beta chain. Its antigen has not been determined. Qualities for individual bases were not recorded, and no much larger clone is one base off. Other DNA sequences in this specimen translate into the identical CDR3. TCRbeta CDR3 regions were amplified from genomic DNA using the immunoSEQ Assay, a bias-controlled multiplex PCR. For the original study's pipeline: Within the assay, amplification of reference gene primers was used to estimate how many nucleated cells each sample contained. Sequence reads were collapsed and filtered to measure the absolute abundance of every unique TCRbeta CDR3 rearrangement. Productive Simpson clonality was computed per sample as the square root of Simpson's diversity index over productive rearrangements. In TCRdb, the immuneACCESS table is reduced to in-frame sequences with V and J assigned. These tables do not hold every clone; where another copy was compared, an unresolved V gene accounts for under half, and the others remain unexplained. V and J calls and clone size are copied from that table; D and trimming were computed from the DNA. The table for this sample lists approximately 130,000 clones; roughly 72% of them were counted only once. Approximately 10% of the sample is in the top ten clones.

This specimen comes from a study of blood T cell repertoires in COVID-19 (dated by TCRdb to the early 2020s). Turning to the overall study: Samples from collaborators originated in the United States, Italy and Spain and spanned both the acute and convalescent phases of COVID-19. The prospective study material was composed of cDNA or gDNA derived from T cells, B-cell-depleted T cells, or PBMCs. The dataset comprised deeply sampled blood TCRbeta repertoires from subjects exposed to, actively infected with, or recovered from COVID-19. The repertoires were made available in a free public database intended to serve as a resource for research on the immune response to SARS-CoV-2. Samples were obtained from the ongoing ImmuneRACE study (first 160 participants) and from 1,254 subjects provided by 6 global collaborators. Nearly every sample came with metadata listing a de-identified subject ID, COVID-19 status, age in years and sex. Where HLA class I and class II types were available, the types were taken from metadata supplied by the sample provider, not from assay-based typing.

Whole blood was collected in K2EDTA tubes by collaborating institutions according to the institutions' own protocols. For TCRbeta analysis, collaborator samples were shipped as frozen whole blood, as isolated PBMCs, or as DNA extracted from either sample type. The junction carries 10 bases between V and J, which are trimmed by 0 bases and 9 bases respectively. The CDR3 contains 13 residues, cysteine and phenylalanine counted. Only the CDR3 region is kept as DNA, spanning 39 bases read in frame from base 1. For CDR1 and CDR2, the germline V gene lists SGHRS and YFSETQ. The paper as a whole reports these results and caveats: The amount of clinical and demographic metadata varied by source and participant and was provided uncurated.

Specimen: peripheral blood. The clonotype originates from a human donor in a cohort sampled during active COVID-19. This chain is built from TRBV5-1 and TRBJ2-1, with the D gene not confidently named. The CDR3 in this case is CASSLGWRGEQFF. Here is the DNA: TGCGCCAGCAGCTTGGGTTGGCGAGGTGAGCAGTTCTTC.